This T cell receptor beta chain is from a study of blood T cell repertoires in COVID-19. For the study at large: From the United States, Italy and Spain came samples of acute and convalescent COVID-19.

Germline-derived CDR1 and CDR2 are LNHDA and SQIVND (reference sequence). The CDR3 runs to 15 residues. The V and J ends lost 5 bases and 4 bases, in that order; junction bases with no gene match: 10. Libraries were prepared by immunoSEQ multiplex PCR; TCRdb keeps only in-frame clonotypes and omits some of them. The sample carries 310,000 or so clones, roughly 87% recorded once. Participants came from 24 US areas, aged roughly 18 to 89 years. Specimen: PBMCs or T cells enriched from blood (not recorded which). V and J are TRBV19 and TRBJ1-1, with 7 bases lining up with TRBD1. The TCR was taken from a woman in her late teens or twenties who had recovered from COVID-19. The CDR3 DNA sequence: TGTGCCAGTAGTCTATCGACAGGGCCGGGCACTGAAGCTTTCTTT. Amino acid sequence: CASSLSTGPGTEAFF.